The T cell receptor (beta chain) under discussion was sequenced for a study of breast tumors, draining lymph nodes, adjacent tissues. Study-wide findings and caveats: Data fit most tumor T cells coming from lymph node, expanding in tumor. The lymph node origin of tumor T cells was framed as consistent with a hypothesis, not demonstrated.

The lymph nodes were axillary draining lymph nodes from breast cancer patients. Using its own MiXCR run on the multiplex PCR reads, TCRdb lists one record per CDR3 protein. Among around 170,000 distinct CDR3 sequences listed, roughly a third were seen once. This clonotype has at least ten counts. Its antigen is still unknown. The TCR sequence derives from a female donor with breast cancer. Some clones in this sample may be carry-over from other donors' samples. The sequencing input was axillary lymph node tissue.

CDR3 sequence (DNA): TGCGCCAGCAGCCCCGGACAGAATGAAAAACTGTTTTTT. Its protein product is CASSPGQNEKLFF. The rearrangement joins TRBV5-1 to TRBJ1-4; D possibly corresponds to TRBD1 (6 bases). CDR1 and CDR2 (germline): SGHRS, YFSETQ. V lost 4 bases and J lost 5, with 9 bases in between. This CDR3 has 13 amino acids. Full variable domain (remainder filled in from reference TRBV5-1 and TRBJ1-4): KAGVTQTPRYLIKTRGQQVTLSCSPISGHRSVSWYQQTPGQGLQFLFEYFSETQRNKGNFPGRFSGRQFSNSRSEMNVSTLELGDSALYLCASSPGQNEKLFFGSGTQLSVL.